Listed below are T cell receptor beta chains from one sample, sequenced in a study of blood T cells in healthy people across ages. One entry per CDR3 protein results from TCRdb running MiXCR on the 5' RACE reads. Of nearly 800,000 distinct CDR3 sequences listed, approximately 60% are singletons. The sample taken for sequencing was blood. These TCRs come from a man between 35 and 55 years old in good health. Both conserved end residues are trimmed from each CDR3. Size values are once, few and many counts, or a class for expanded clones, and some rows have none.

cdr3_aa | v_call | clone_size | j_call
ASTQAGQGGNQPQH | TRBV28 | - | TRBJ1-5
SARDPASGGAEDTQY | TRBV20-1 | few | TRBJ2-3
ASSPMARTPLERGYT | TRBV7-2 | - | TRBJ1-2
ASSPQKNRATGELF | TRBV11-3 | few | TRBJ2-2
ASRRGQHTDTQY | TRBV18 | - | TRBJ2-3
ASSFATGAEGTQY | TRBV5-6 | few | TRBJ2-5
ASSYGSGLVSYEQY | TRBV12-3/TRBV12-4 | - | -
SVAGAPSYEQY | TRBV29-1 | many | TRBJ2-7
ASSFRDSLNIQY | TRBV7-2 | - | TRBJ2-4
ASSQDGLAGSDTQY | TRBV4-3 | - | TRBJ2-3
ASSFQGDTQY | TRBV11-3 | - | TRBJ2-3
ATYGGQSYGYT | TRBV24-1 | few | TRBJ1-2
ASSGTSSYNEQF | TRBV11-3 | - | TRBJ2-1
AISGAGGLTDTQY | TRBV10-3 | - | TRBJ2-3
ASTTYYGYT | TRBV9 | - | TRBJ1-2
ASSPPRSGNYGYT | TRBV18 | - | TRBJ1-2
ASSPKGGLSSYEQY | TRBV7-9 | few | TRBJ2-7
SVDVGQGNQPQH | TRBV29-1 | - | TRBJ1-5
ASSPDRKYSGANVLT | TRBV7-2 | few | TRBJ2-6
ASSLEGAGETQY | TRBV11-3 | - | TRBJ2-5
ASSPRQASSGANVLT | TRBV18 | - | TRBJ2-6
ASSFGLAGIYEQY | TRBV12-3/TRBV12-4 | - | -
SVSTGGGAEQY | TRBV29-1 | - | TRBJ2-7
ASSRLAGERGQF | TRBV3-1 | - | -
ASGLELAGGQVETQY | TRBV5-1 | - | TRBJ2-5
ASSLARAGRHETQY | TRBV5-1 | - | TRBJ2-5
SARDRSSGTDTQY | TRBV20-1 | - | TRBJ2-3
SVEKWDLNTDTDTQY | TRBV29-1 | - | TRBJ2-3
ASRLVGDIDEQY | TRBV5-6 | - | TRBJ2-7
ASAPDRGEAF | TRBV18 | - | TRBJ1-1
ASSSGTGGFADTQY | TRBV28 | - | TRBJ2-3